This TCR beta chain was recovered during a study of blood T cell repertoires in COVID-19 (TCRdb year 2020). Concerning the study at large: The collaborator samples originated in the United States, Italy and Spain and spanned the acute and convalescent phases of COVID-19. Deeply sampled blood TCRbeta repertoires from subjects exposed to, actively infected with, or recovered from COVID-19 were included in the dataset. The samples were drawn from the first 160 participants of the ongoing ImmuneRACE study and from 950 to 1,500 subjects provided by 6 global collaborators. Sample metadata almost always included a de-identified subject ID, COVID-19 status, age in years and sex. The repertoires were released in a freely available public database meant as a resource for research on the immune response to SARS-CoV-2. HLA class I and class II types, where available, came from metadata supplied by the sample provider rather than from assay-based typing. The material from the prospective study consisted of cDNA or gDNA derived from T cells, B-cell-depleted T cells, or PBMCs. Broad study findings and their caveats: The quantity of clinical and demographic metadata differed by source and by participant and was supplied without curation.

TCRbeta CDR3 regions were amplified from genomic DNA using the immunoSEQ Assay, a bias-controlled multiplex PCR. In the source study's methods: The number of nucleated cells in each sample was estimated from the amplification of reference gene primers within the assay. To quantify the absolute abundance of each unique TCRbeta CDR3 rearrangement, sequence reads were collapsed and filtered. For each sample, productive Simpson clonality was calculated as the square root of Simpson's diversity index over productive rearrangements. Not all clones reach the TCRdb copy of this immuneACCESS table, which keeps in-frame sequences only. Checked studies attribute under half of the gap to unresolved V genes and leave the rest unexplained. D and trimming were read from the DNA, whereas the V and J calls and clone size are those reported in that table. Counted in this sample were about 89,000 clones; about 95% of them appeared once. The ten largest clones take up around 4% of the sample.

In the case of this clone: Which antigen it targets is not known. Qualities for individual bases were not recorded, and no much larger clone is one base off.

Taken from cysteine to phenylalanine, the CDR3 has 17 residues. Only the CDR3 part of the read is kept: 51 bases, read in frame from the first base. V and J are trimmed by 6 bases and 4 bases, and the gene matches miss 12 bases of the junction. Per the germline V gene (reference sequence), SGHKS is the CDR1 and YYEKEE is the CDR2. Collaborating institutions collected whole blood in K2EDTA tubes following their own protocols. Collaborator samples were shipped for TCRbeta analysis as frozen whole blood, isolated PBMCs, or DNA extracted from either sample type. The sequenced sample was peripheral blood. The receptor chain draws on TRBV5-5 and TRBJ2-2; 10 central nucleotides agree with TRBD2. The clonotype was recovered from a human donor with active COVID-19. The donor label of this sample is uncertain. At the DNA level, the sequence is TGTGCCAGCAAAAAAACATTAGCGGGGGGCTTCACCGGGGAGCTGTTTTTT. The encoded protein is CASKKTLAGGFTGELFF.